The 4 T cell receptor beta chains below come from one sample, sequenced in a study of spatial heterogeneity in lung cancer (dated 2019 in TCRdb). Library method: 5' RACE. The instrument given in TCRdb is NextSeq 500. In TCRdb, the public reads were trimmed at Q25 with fastp and aligned with MiXCR, with productive beta chains retained. Rows with one shared CDR3 protein collapse into an entry with the most common genes and DNA. The sample contains more than 1,000 distinct CDR3 sequences, about 15% of them found a single time. The leading ten clones occupy 34% of the sample. Points the paper makes about the study in general: The tumor nonsynonymous mutation count correlated with the number of expanded alpha and beta TCRs within the tumor.

According to the study, the label for this sample's time point signals: sample taken at primary tumor resection. No antigen has been identified for these receptors. The sequenced sample was lung tumor tissue, obtained at surgery. These receptors were taken from a male donor with early-stage non-small cell lung cancer.

This clonotype was detected once. Since the library was made to target alpha chains, this beta chain is a stray read and its abundance is not meaningful. The rearrangement uses TRBV20-1 and TRBJ1-2; the match to TRBD1 covers 8 bases. The CDR3 covers 14 residues. V was pared by 6 bases and J by 6 bases, with 12 bases of the junction left unmatched. Per the germline V gene, CDR1 is DFQATT and CDR2 is SNEGSKA (reference sequence). The CDR3 DNA follows: TGCAGTGCAGGATGGACAGGGTTGCTCGATGGCTACACCTTC. It encodes CSAGWTGLLDGYTF.

By sample share, this clonotype is medium-sized. This beta chain turned up in a library designed for alpha chains; as an off-target read, its abundance says little. The CDR3 nucleotides are TGTGCCAGCAGCCGAAAGACTAAACTAGCGGGGGAGAGCAATGAGCAGTTCTTC. Translating gives CASSRKTKLAGESNEQFF. V is TRBV7-2 and J is TRBJ2-1; 11 bases agree with TRBD2. The length of the CDR3 is 18 residues. V was pared by 5 bases and J by 6 bases, with 15 bases of the junction left unmatched. Germline assignment: CDR1 SGHTA and CDR2 FQGNSA.

By share, this clonotype counts as medium-sized. Within a library made for alpha chains, this beta chain is off target, and its count is uninformative. The gene calls are TRBV20-1 and TRBJ1-1, with a weak D call TRBD1 (5 bases). CDR1 DFQATT and CDR2 SNEGSKA come from the germline V gene (reference sequence). V dropped 6 bases and J dropped 9 bases, with 26 bases sitting between them. The CDR3 is 15 amino acids. The CDR3 nucleotides read TGCAGTGCCCAGAACCGGGACCAAGGAACCCATCAAGCTTTCTTT. It yields the protein CSAQNRDQGTHQAFF.

With regard to this clonotype: With the library built for alpha chains, this beta chain is off target and its frequency is not meaningful. The chain is built from TRBV27 and TRBJ2-4, with TRBD1 identical over 7 bases. Germline V gene lookup returns CDR1 MNHEY and CDR2 SMNVEV (reference sequence). This CDR3 has 12 residues. V trimming: 5 bases; J trimming: 16 bases; junction bases outside the gene matches: 11. The DNA of the CDR3 is TGTGCCAGCAGTACGGCCGGGACAGATGAATACTTC. Translating it yields CASSTAGTDEYF.